The sequence of this TCR beta chain was determined in a study of blood T cells in healthy people across ages. For the study at large: Capture by template switching was about one barcoded beta molecule per two T cells.

A note on this clonotype: What it recognizes is unknown.

This CDR3 comprises 11 residues. The V end was cut by 3 bases, the J end by 15 bases, with 12 bases between. The study, taken as a whole, reports: Older age went with lower TCR beta diversity per million T cells, in a roughly linear way.

A second PCR of roughly 7 to 11 cycles used a sample-barcoded 5' primer and a J-beta primer mix. Each cDNA molecule, via a template-switch adaptor with 12 random nucleotides, was tagged. TCRdb recomputed calls from the 5' RACE reads with MiXCR, one row per CDR3 protein. Seen here are about 800,000 distinct CDR3 sequences, 35% to 60% observed once, and the top ten hold 15% to 20%. The genes are TRBV12-3 or TRBV12-4 and TRBJ2-1; no clear D. This sequence originates from an elderly man in good health. Sequencing used blood. The CDR3 sequence is CASSFSSTRFF. In nucleotides, the CDR3 is TGTGCCAGCAGTTTTAGTAGCACACGGTTCTTC.